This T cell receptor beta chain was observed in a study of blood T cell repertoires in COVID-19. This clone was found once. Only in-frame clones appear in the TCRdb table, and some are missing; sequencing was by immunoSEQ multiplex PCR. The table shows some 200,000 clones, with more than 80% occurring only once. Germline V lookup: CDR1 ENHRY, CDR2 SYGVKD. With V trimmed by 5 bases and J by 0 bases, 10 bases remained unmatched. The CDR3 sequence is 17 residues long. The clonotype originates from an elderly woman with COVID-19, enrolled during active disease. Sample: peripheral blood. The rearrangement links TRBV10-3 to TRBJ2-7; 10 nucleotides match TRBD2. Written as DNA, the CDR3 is TGTGCCATCAGTTCTTCACCGGGACTAGCGAGCTCCTACGAGCAGTACTTC. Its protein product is CAISSSPGLASSYEQYF.